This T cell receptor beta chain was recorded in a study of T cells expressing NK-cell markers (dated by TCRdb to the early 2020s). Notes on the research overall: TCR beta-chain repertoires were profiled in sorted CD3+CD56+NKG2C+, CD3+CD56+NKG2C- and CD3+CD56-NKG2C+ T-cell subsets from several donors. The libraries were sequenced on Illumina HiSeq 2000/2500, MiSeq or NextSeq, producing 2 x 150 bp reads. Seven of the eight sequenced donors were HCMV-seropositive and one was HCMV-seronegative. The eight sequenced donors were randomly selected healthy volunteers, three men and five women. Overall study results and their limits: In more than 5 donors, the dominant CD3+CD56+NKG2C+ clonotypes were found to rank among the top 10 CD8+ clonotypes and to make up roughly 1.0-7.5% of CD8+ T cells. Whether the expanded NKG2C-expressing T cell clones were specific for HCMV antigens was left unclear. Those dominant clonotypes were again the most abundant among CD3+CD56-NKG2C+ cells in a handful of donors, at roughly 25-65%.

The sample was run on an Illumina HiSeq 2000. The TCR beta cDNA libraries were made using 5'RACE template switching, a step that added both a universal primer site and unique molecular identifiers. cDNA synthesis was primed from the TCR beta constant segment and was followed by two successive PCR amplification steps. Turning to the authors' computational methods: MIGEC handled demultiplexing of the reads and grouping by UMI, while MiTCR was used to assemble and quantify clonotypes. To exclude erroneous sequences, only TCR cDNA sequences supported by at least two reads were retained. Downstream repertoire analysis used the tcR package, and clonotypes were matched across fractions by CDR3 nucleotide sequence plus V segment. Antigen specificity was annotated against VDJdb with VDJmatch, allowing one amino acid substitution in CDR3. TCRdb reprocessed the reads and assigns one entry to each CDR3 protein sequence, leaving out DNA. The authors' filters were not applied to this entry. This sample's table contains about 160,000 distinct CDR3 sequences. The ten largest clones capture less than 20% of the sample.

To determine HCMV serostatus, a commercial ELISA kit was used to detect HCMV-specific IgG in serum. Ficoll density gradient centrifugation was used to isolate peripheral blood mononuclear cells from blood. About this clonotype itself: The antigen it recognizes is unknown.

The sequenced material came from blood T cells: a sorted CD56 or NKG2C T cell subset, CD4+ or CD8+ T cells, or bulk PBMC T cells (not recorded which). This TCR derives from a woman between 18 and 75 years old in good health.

The CDR3 has the sequence CASSKGLAGETQYF. The chain couples TRBV6-1 to TRBJ2-5; the TCRdb D gene call, TRBD2, has no DNA to confirm it. CDR1 MNHNS and CDR2 SASEGT are derived from the germline V gene. The CDR3 contains 14 residues, cysteine and phenylalanine counted. No coding sequence is recorded.